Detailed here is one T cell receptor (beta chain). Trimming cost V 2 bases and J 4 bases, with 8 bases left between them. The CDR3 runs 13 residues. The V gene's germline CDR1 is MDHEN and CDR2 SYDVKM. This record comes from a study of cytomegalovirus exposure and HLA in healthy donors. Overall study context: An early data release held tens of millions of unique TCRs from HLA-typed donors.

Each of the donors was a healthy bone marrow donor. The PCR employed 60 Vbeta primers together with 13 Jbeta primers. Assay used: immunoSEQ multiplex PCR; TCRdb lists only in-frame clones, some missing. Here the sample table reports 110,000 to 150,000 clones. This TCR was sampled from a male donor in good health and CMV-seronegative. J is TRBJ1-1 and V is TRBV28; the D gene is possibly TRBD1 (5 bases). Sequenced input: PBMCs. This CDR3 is CASSLSQGTEAFF. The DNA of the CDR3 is TGTGCCAGCAGTTTAAGCCAGGGCACTGAAGCTTTCTTT.